Listed below are T cell receptor beta chains from one sample, sequenced in a study of radiotherapy plus CTLA-4 blockade in lung cancer. The data were produced by immunoSEQ multiplex PCR, yet TCRdb's version contains in-frame clones alone and is incomplete. The sample includes roughly 66,000 clones, under 85% of them seen just once. This sample comprised peripheral blood, obtained from a patient treated with radiotherapy plus ipilimumab. These receptors came from a human donor with non-small cell lung cancer who had a partial response to radiotherapy plus ipilimumab. The CDR3 runs from the conserved cysteine through the conserved F or W. The D gene is left open where the match is weak. Part of the rows lack a size; the others show once, few, many or a class for expanded clones.

clone size	J gene	D gene	V gene	CDR3 DNA	CDR3 protein
-	TRBJ1-4	-	TRBV28	TGTGCCAGCACCTCCCCGGGGGGCCGGACTAATGAAAAACTGTTTTTT	CASTSPGGRTNEKLFF
-	TRBJ1-2	TRBD1	TRBV7-6	TGTGCCAGCAGCTTATGGACAGGACAAGCTAACTATGGCTACACCTTC	CASSLWTGQANYGYTF
once	TRBJ2-5	TRBD2	TRBV29-1	TGCAGCGTTGATTCGGGGGGACCGGAGACCCAGTACTTC	CSVDSGGPETQYF
-	TRBJ2-1	TRBD2	TRBV30	TGTGCCTGGAGTGCCGGGACTAGTTGGCAGTTCTTC	CAWSAGTSWQFF
-	TRBJ2-2	TRBD1	TRBV5-5	TGTGCCAGCAGCTTGGATGCCAGGGGGCCTCTTTCCGGGGAGCTGTTTTTT	CASSLDARGPLSGELFF
-	TRBJ2-7	TRBD1	TRBV27	TGTGCCAGCAGCCGACCTGGGACAGGGAGGACCTACGAGCAGTACTTC	CASSRPGTGRTYEQYF
once	TRBJ1-1	TRBD1	TRBV7-9	TGTGCCAGCAGCCCAGGAGGGGGCAGGAACACTGAAGCTTTCTTT	CASSPGGGRNTEAFF
-	TRBJ2-5	-	TRBV27	TGTGCCAGCGGTATAAGCTTCCAAGAGACCCAGTACTTC	CASGISFQETQYF
-	TRBJ2-1	TRBD2	TRBV11-2	TGTGCCAGCAGCTTTAGCGGGAGGGTCTATGAGCAGTTCTTC	CASSFSGRVYEQFF
-	TRBJ1-2	-	TRBV18	TGTGCCAGCTCACCAGGAGAGAACTATGGCTACACCTTC	CASSPGENYGYTF
-	TRBJ2-1	-	TRBV5-1	TGCGCCAGCAGCTCTAGAGGCCCCTGGTACAATGAGCAGTTCTTC	CASSSRGPWYNEQFF
-	TRBJ1-4	TRBD1	TRBV5-5	TGTGCCAGCAGCATACCACAGGGGGCGGGTGAAAAACTGTTTTTT	CASSIPQGAGEKLFF
few	TRBJ2-3	-	TRBV6-5	TGTGCCAGCAGTTTAGGCGGGGGCCCCTTACCTAATACGCAGTATTTT	CASSLGGGPLPNTQYF
-	TRBJ1-1	-	TRBV20-1	TGCAAAGCCGAGGGGAACACTGAAGCTTTCTTT	CKAEGNTEAFF
-	TRBJ1-3	TRBD1	TRBV2	TGTGCCAGCAGTACGACAGGGGGCACGGGCACCATATATTTT	CASSTTGGTGTIYF
-	TRBJ1-5	TRBD1	TRBV28	TGTGCCAGCAGTTTGGGGACAGGGGGAAGTGGGCCTTATAGCAATCAGCCCCAGCATTTT	CASSLGTGGSGPYSNQPQHF
few	TRBJ2-5	TRBD2	TRBV29-1	TGCAGCGCCACCACCTCCGGGGGGGAGACCCAGTACTTC	CSATTSGGETQYF
-	TRBJ2-1	TRBD2	TRBV28	TGTGCCAGCTCTGGGGCCTTAGCGGGAGGAAGCTCCTACAATGAGCAGTTCTTC	CASSGALAGGSSYNEQFF
once	TRBJ2-1	-	TRBV5-4	TGTGCCAGCAGACAGGAGCTTCTCCACAATGAGCAGTTCTTC	CASRQELLHNEQFF
-	TRBJ2-7	-	TRBV20-1	TGCAGTGCTCTATCATCCTACGAGCAGTACTTC	CSALSSYEQYF
-	TRBJ1-3	-	TRBV6-5	TGTGCCAGCCGTGCGGGGCGAGGGTGGAACACCATATATTTT	CASRAGRGWNTIYF
-	TRBJ1-5	-	TRBV27	TGTGCCACCAAGCACAGAGGGCAGTATAGCAATCAGCCCCAGCATTTT	CATKHRGQYSNQPQHF
once	TRBJ1-1	TRBD1	TRBV18	TGTGCCAGCTCACTCACAGCCGACAGGGTCATGAACACTGAAGCTTTCTTT	CASSLTADRVMNTEAFF
-	TRBJ2-1	-	TRBV2	TGTGCCAGCAGTGACGAACAGGGTTACTACAATGAGCAGTTCTTC	CASSDEQGYYNEQFF
-	TRBJ2-7	-	TRBV2	TGTGCCAGCAGTGAAAGGGACTCCCGTCTCTACGAGCAGTACTTC	CASSERDSRLYEQYF
-	TRBJ1-2	TRBD1	TRBV27	TGTGCCAGCAGTTTATCCAGGGGGTGGAACTATGGCTACACCTTC	CASSLSRGWNYGYTF
-	TRBJ2-7	TRBD1	TRBV5-1	TGCGCCAGCAGCCCGACGACAGGGGGCTTCTACGAGCAGTACTTC	CASSPTTGGFYEQYF
once	TRBJ2-1	TRBD1	TRBV7-9	TGTGCCAGCAGCTTTGGGACAGGGGATAATGAGCAGTTCTTC	CASSFGTGDNEQFF
-	TRBJ2-1	-	TRBV7-9	TGTGCCAGCAGCTCCCTGGGGGCTAGCGGAAGCTCCTACAATGAGCAGTTCTTC	CASSSLGASGSSYNEQFF
-	TRBJ2-3	-	TRBV7-3	TGTGCCAGCAGCCCGGACCGAGCCGCGGGTACGCAGTATTTT	CASSPDRAAGTQYF
-	TRBJ2-1	TRBD1	TRBV18	TGTGCCAGCTCACGCAGCACCGGGACAGGGTTCGGCAATGAGCAGTTCTTC	CASSRSTGTGFGNEQFF